The 24 T cell receptor beta chains below all came from one sample that was sequenced in a study of regulatory T cells in long-lasting Graves disease. The time point is: persistent/refractory GD, antithyroid drugs over 5 years with positive TRAb. PBMC RNA served as the TCR library source. The authors built TCR beta libraries using iRepertoire HTBI primers and Arm-PCR of CDR3 regions. TCRdb re-derived calls from the multiplex PCR reads in MiXCR, one entry per CDR3 protein. In the table there are hundreds of thousands of distinct CDR3 sequences, less than 25% of which are singletons. The sequenced sample was peripheral blood mononuclear cells (PBMCs), obtained when the disease was refractory, from a patient treated with antithyroid drugs. These receptors all come from a female donor with Graves disease.

This clonotype came up a few times. The chain couples TRBV4-2 to TRBJ2-7; 11 bases map to TRBD2. J was trimmed by 7 bases and V by 2 bases; bases with no gene match: 4. This CDR3 region has 14 residues. Germline assignment: CDR1 LGHNA and CDR2 YNFKEQ. The CDR3 loop is CASSQLAGGREQYF. The DNA for the CDR3 is TGTGCCAGCAGCCAACTAGCGGGAGGAAGGGAGCAGTACTTC.

The chain joins TRBV20-1 to TRBJ2-3, with 11 bases matching TRBD2. Germline loops: CDR1 DFQATT, CDR2 SNEGSKA (reference sequence). V shed 6 bases, J shed 6 bases, and the junction held 8 bases outside the gene matches. This CDR3 comprises 14 residues. CDR3 coding DNA: TGCAGTGCCCATAGCGGGAGGGCATGGGATACGCAGTATTTT. It codes for CSAHSGRAWDTQYF.

This clonotype was recorded a few times. The chain uses TRBV2 and TRBJ2-3; 7 bases map to TRBD2. The CDR3 runs 14 residues. Germline CDR1 SNHLY, CDR2 FYNNEI. Trimming removed 8 bases from V and 8 bases from J; junction bases left unmatched: 13. CDR3 coding DNA: TGTGCCAGCGGTCCACCGACTAGCTCAGGTACGCAGTATTTT. Translating it yields CASGPPTSSGTQYF.

This clonotype was seen ten or more times. The genes are TRBV2 and TRBJ2-2; D is uncertain. V was trimmed by 3 bases and J by 2 bases, leaving 7 bases between them. CDR1 is SNHLY, CDR2 FYNNEI, per germline. The CDR3 runs to 14 residues. For the CDR3, the DNA is TGTGCCAGCAGTGAGATGGGTAACACCGGGGAGCTGTTTTTT. Translation gives CASSEMGNTGELFF.

At least ten counts were recorded for this clonotype. V usage is TRBV20-1 and J usage is TRBJ1-5; D is unclear. Trimming shortened V by 4 bases and J by 2 bases, and 6 bases separated the two germline ends. In germline, CDR1 is DFQATT, CDR2 SNEGSKA (reference sequence). The CDR3 runs 12 residues. CDR3 nucleotide sequence: TGCAGTGCTACGGATGGCAATCAGCCCCAGCATTTT. This codes for CSATDGNQPQHF.

This clonotype was seen at least ten times. J is TRBJ1-1 and V is TRBV6-1; D call uncertain. Germline CDR1 and CDR2: MNHNS and SASEGT. The CDR3 runs 12 residues. V gave up 8 bases and J gave up 0 bases, with 7 bases separating them. CDR3 residues: CASGRVNTEAFF. CDR3 nucleotides: TGTGCCAGCGGACGAGTGAACACTGAAGCTTTCTTT.

In this sample, this clonotype turned up a few times. J is TRBJ2-5 and V is TRBV14, with 7 nucleotides matching TRBD1. V shed 4 bases, J shed 5 bases, and the junction held 10 bases outside the gene matches. The V gene's germline CDR1 is SGHDN and CDR2 FVKESK. This CDR3 spans 15 amino acids. CDR3 residues: CASSRSTGVVETQYF. The CDR3 DNA is TGTGCCAGCAGCCGGAGTACAGGGGTCGTGGAGACCCAGTACTTC.

The J gene is TRBJ2-1, the V gene TRBV29-1; 7 bases match TRBD1. V was clipped by 6 bases and J by 7 bases; unmatched bases: 12. This CDR3 spans 14 amino acids. Looked up from germline, CDR1 is SQVTM and CDR2 is ANQGSEA. The CDR3 bases are TGCAGCGTCTCCGAACAGGGGTTGAGGAATGAGCAGTTCTTC. This codes for CSVSEQGLRNEQFF.

This clonotype was seen repeatedly, ten times or more. The CDR3 is CASSLNRDRVYEQYF. CDR3 sequence (DNA): TGTGCCAGCAGCTTAAACCGGGACAGGGTGTACGAGCAGTACTTC. The V and J genes are TRBV7-3 and TRBJ2-7, with 9 bases fitting TRBD1. The CDR3 contains 15 residues. Trimming removed 1 base from V and 4 bases from J; junction bases left unmatched: 5. Germline assignment: CDR1 SGHTA and CDR2 FQGTGA.

This chain joins TRBV19 and TRBJ1-1; weak D call: TRBD1 (5 bases). The germline V and J ends were trimmed by 4 bases and 3 bases, with 12 bases remaining between them. The CDR3 is 14 residues long. CDR1 is LNHDA and CDR2 is SQIVND in the germline V gene (reference sequence). The CDR3 here is CASSKAGRDTEAFF. The CDR3 DNA follows: TGTGCCAGTAGTAAGGCGGGCAGGGACACTGAAGCTTTCTTT.

This clonotype has just a few counts. This chain links TRBV11-2 with TRBJ2-7, with 8 nucleotides matching TRBD1. The CDR3 spans 14 residues. V gave up 1 base and J gave up 3 bases; unmatched junction bases: 2. Germline assignment: CDR1 SGHAT and CDR2 FQNNGV. The CDR3: CASSLGRGLYEQYF. The CDR3 DNA is TGTGCCAGCAGCTTAGGCAGGGGGCTCTACGAGCAGTACTTC.

This clonotype was picked up a small number of times. The chain joins TRBV7-8 to TRBJ2-1; 10 bases match TRBD2. V lost 1 base and J lost 4; bases outside the gene matches: 4. There are 16 residues in the CDR3. Germline lookup yields CDR1 SGHVS and CDR2 FQNEAQ. The CDR3 DNA reads TGTGCCAGCAGCTTAGGGACTAGCGGTGGGTACAATGAGCAGTTCTTC. Translating gives CASSLGTSGGYNEQFF.

This sequence joins TRBV12-3 or TRBV12-4 and TRBJ1-4, with 7 bases identical to TRBD1. The CDR3 contains 15 residues. Trimming at V came to 5 bases and at J to 5 bases, leaving 8 bases not matched to a gene. The CDR3, as DNA: TGTGCCAGCAGTACCCACTGGGACAGAAATGAAAAACTGTTTTTT. Its protein is CASSTHWDRNEKLFF.

This clonotype showed up just a few times. V usage is TRBV9 and J usage is TRBJ2-7; maybe TRBD2 (6 bases). V lost 0 bases to trimming and J lost 2 bases, with 9 bases between them. CDR1 is SGDLS, CDR2 YYNGEE, per germline. CDR3 length: 14 residues. The CDR3, as DNA: TGTGCCAGCAGCGTAGGGGACTTAGCCTACGAGCAGTACTTC. Translation gives CASSVGDLAYEQYF.

This clonotype was picked up many times. The rearrangement uses TRBV28 and TRBJ2-7, with 8 bases aligning to TRBD2. The CDR3 runs 15 residues. V dropped 2 bases and J dropped 6; count of bases not matched to a gene: 9. Germline lookup yields CDR1 MDHEN and CDR2 SYDVKM. CDR3 protein: CASSLVVAGPSEQYF. For the CDR3, the DNA is TGTGCCAGCAGTTTAGTGGTAGCGGGACCTAGCGAGCAGTACTTC.

Details on this clonotype: This clone may be a read error of a much larger clone one base away. This rearrangement joins TRBV12-3 or TRBV12-4 to TRBJ2-5, with D unresolved. The CDR3 contains 14 residues. Trimming pared 3 bases from V and 5 bases from J, leaving 13 bases between. The DNA of the CDR3 is TGTGCCAGCAGTTTGGCAGGCCAGGACGAGACCCAGTACTTC. Translation gives CASSLAGQDETQYF.

The chain is built from TRBV7-9 and TRBJ2-7; 8 bases map to TRBD1. Per the germline V gene, CDR1 is SEHNR and CDR2 is FQNEAQ (reference sequence). V was clipped by 5 bases and J by 2 bases; unmatched bases: 5. The length of the CDR3 is 14 residues. CDR3 coding DNA: TGTGCCAGCAGCCTTATACAGGGGGCCTACGAGCAGTACTTC. This codes for CASSLIQGAYEQYF.

The chain couples TRBV3-1 to TRBJ2-6; D perhaps matches TRBD1 (6 bases). Trimming removed 6 bases from V and 4 bases from J, with 19 bases in between. The CDR3 covers 17 residues. Germline lookup yields CDR1 LGHDT and CDR2 YNNKEL (reference sequence). CDR3 sequence reads: CASSTGTVRAGANVLTF. The CDR3 DNA follows: TGTGCCAGCAGTACAGGGACGGTTAGGGCCGGGGCCAACGTCCTGACTTTC. Supplemented by reference TRBV3-1 and TRBJ2-6, the full variable domain reads DTAVSQTPKYLVTQMGNDKSIKCEQNLGHDTMYWYKQDSKKFLKIMFSYNNKELIINETVPNRFSPKSPDKAHLNLHINSLELGDSAVYFCASSTGTVRAGANVLTFGAGSRLTVL.

V gene TRBV6-2 or TRBV6-3 combines with J gene TRBJ2-7; no clear D. Germline V CDR1 and CDR2: MNHEY, SVGEGT. The CDR3 consists of 12 residues. Trimming removed 11 bases at V and 3 bases at J, with 14 bases between. CDR3: CAVLAPHYEQYF. The CDR3 DNA sequence: TGTGCCGTGTTAGCCCCTCACTACGAGCAGTACTTC.

In this sample, this clonotype turned up many times. V gene TRBV10-3 combines with J gene TRBJ2-5, with a weak D call TRBD1 (6 bases). The CDR3 is made up of 13 amino acids. The germline CDR1 and CDR2 sequences are ENHRY and SYGVKD. Deletions cut 10 bases from V and 3 bases from J, with 15 bases between. The CDR3 nucleotides read TGTGCCACTCTGGGGTCAGGGGAAGAGACCCAGTACTTC. This codes for CATLGSGEETQYF.

This clonotype was counted ten times or more. The chain is built from TRBV20-1 and TRBJ2-2; 12 bases agree with TRBD2. This CDR3 is 16 amino acids long. The germline CDR1 and CDR2 sequences are DFQATT and SNEGSKA (reference sequence). V trimming: 2 bases; J trimming: 3 bases; junction bases outside the gene matches: 4. As DNA, the CDR3 is TGCAGTGCTAGAAAACTAGCGGGAGGCGACACCGGGGAGCTGTTTTTT. It yields the protein CSARKLAGGDTGELFF.

This chain uses TRBV20-1 with TRBJ2-7; 8 bases are shared with TRBD2. V trimming: 4 bases; J trimming: 2 bases; junction bases outside the gene matches: 10. Per germline, CDR1 DFQATT and CDR2 SNEGSKA (reference sequence). The CDR3 contains 15 residues. The CDR3 sequence is CSATGGRFGTYEQYF. The CDR3 coding sequence is TGCAGTGCTACGGGCGGGAGGTTCGGCACCTACGAGCAGTACTTC.

This clonotype was seen many times. This chain uses TRBV5-1 with TRBJ1-1; D unclear. Germline V gene sequence: CDR1 SGHRS, CDR2 YFSETQ. The CDR3 spans 13 residues. V shed 1 base and J shed 4 bases, with 8 bases lying between them. CDR3 DNA: TGCGCCAGCAGCTTGTTAGAGACCACTGAAGCTTTCTTT. The encoded protein is CASSLLETTEAFF.

This clonotype was seen a handful of times. CDR3 amino acids: CAISDIGGKNEAFF. CDR3 DNA: TGTGCCATCAGTGATATAGGGGGGAAGAATGAAGCTTTCTTT. The rearrangement joins TRBV10-3 to TRBJ1-1; the D gene is possibly TRBD1 (6 bases). The CDR3 is made up of 14 amino acids. Per germline, CDR1 ENHRY and CDR2 SYGVKD. The germline V and J ends were trimmed by 3 bases and 7 bases, with 15 bases remaining between them.